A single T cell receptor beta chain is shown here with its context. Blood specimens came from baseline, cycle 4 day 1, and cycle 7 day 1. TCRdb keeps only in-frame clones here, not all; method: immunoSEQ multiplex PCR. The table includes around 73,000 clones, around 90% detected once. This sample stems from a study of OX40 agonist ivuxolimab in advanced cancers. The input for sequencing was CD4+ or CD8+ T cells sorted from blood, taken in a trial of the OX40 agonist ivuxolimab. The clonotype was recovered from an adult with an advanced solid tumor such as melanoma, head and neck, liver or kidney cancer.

The CDR3 bases are TGTGCCAGCAGTGATGGAAGGGTCTACGAGCAGTACTTC. Protein: CASSDGRVYEQYF. The rearrangement joins TRBV25-1 to TRBJ2-7; the D is unclear. In germline, CDR1 is MGHDK, CDR2 SYGVNS. The length of the CDR3 is 13 residues. Trimming removed 3 bases from V and 3 bases from J, with 9 bases in between.